Presented here are 18 T cell receptor beta chains from one specimen sequenced in a study of neurological immune-mediated disorders. MiXCR was run by TCRdb on the 5' RACE reads, yielding one entry per CDR3 protein. The sample yields approximately 100,000 distinct CDR3 sequences, around 3.5% seen once. The sequenced sample consisted of PBMCs. These receptors all come from a woman between 45 and 60 years old with multiple sclerosis.

This clonotype was found many times. The J gene is TRBJ2-4, the V gene TRBV20-1, with D perhaps TRBD2 (6 bases). This CDR3 is 13 amino acids long. Trimming left V 6 bases short and J 5 bases short, with 14 bases between. Germline V gene data show CDR1 as DFQATT and CDR2 as SNEGSKA (reference sequence). The CDR3 sequence: CSAFKWGENIQYF. The CDR3 nucleotides read TGCAGTGCCTTCAAGTGGGGGGAAAACATTCAGTACTTC.

This clonotype was detected only once. It may be a read error: a sequence one base away is much more abundant. The chain employs TRBV20-1 and TRBJ2-3, with D perhaps matching TRBD1 (6 bases). Germline-derived CDR1 and CDR2 are DFQATT and SNEGSKA (reference sequence). The length of the CDR3 is 12 residues. CDR3 nucleotide sequence: TGCAGTGCTATCGGGGACACATATACGCAGTATTTT. As protein: CSAIGDTYTQYF.

This clonotype was seen at least ten times. This chain links TRBV4-3 with TRBJ1-6; TRBD1 is a possible D gene (5 bases). This CDR3 contains 17 residues. Germline CDR1 and CDR2: LGHNA and YSLEER. Deletions cut 1 base from V and 4 bases from J, with 14 bases between. The CDR3 region has the DNA TGCGCCAGCAGCCAAGCTCCCTTAGGGGATTATAATTCACCCCTCCACTTT. Encoded protein: CASSQAPLGDYNSPLHF.

This clonotype came up many times. V and J are TRBV12-3 or TRBV12-4 and TRBJ2-7; 10 bases fit TRBD1. This CDR3 has 13 amino acids. With V trimmed by 6 bases and J by 2 bases, 1 base remained unmatched. CDR3 in amino acids: CASRDRGTYEQYF. CDR3 coding DNA: TGTGCCAGCAGGGACAGGGGGACCTACGAGCAGTACTTC.

In this sample, this clonotype turned up a few times. A read error is possible here, since a much larger clone lies one base away. J is TRBJ1-6 and V is TRBV10-3; possibly TRBD1 for D (5 bases). Germline V gene sequence: CDR1 ENHRY, CDR2 SYGVKD. The CDR3 consists of 11 residues. The CDR3 sequence: CATGGSRELNF. The CDR3 DNA is TGTGCCACTGGGGGAAGTCGGGAACTCAACTTT.

This clonotype was counted only a few times. This rearrangement joins TRBV7-2 to TRBJ1-3; TRBD1 is a possible D gene (6 bases). Deletions cut 1 base from V and 3 bases from J, with 10 bases between. Germline V gives CDR1 SGHTA, CDR2 FQGNSA. The CDR3 totals 15 residues. CDR3 nucleotides: TGTGCCAGCAGCTTAGAAGTCAGGGGTGGAAACACCATATATTTT. This codes for CASSLEVRGGNTIYF.

This clonotype showed up many times. The chain combines TRBV5-1 with TRBJ1-5, with a possible D match to TRBD1 (6 bases). CDR1 and CDR2 (germline): SGHRS, YFSETQ. The ends were cut back, 3 bases at V and 3 bases at J, with 16 bases in the middle. The CDR3 loop spans 16 amino acids. The CDR3 nucleotides read TGCGCCAGCAGCTCGGGCCCTAGGGGGAACAATCAGCCCCAGCATTTT. Amino acid sequence: CASSSGPRGNNQPQHF. The variable domain in full, completed from reference TRBV5-1 and TRBJ1-5, reads KAGVTQTPRYLIKTRGQQVTLSCSPISGHRSVSWYQQTPGQGLQFLFEYFSETQRNKGNFPGRFSGRQFSNSRSEMNVSTLELGDSALYLCASSSGPRGNNQPQHFGDGTRLSIL.

This clonotype was counted many times. The chain recombines TRBV24-1 with TRBJ2-3; TRBD1 aligns across 7 bases. The trim removed 4 bases at V and 4 bases at J, leaving 7 bases unmatched. CDR3 length equals 15 residues. Germline V gene data show CDR1 as KGHDR and CDR2 as SFDVKD. The CDR3 here is CATSEPGQKSDTQYF. The DNA for the CDR3 is TGTGCCACCAGTGAGCCGGGACAGAAATCAGATACGCAGTATTTT.

This clonotype was found many times. The rearrangement joins TRBV27 to TRBJ1-5; a possible D gene is TRBD1 (5 bases). This CDR3 spans 15 amino acids. Germline V gene sequence: CDR1 MNHEY, CDR2 SMNVEV (reference sequence). The V and J ends lost 1 base and 4 bases respectively, with 11 bases between them. CDR3: CASSLYGDGNQPQHF. CDR3 coding DNA: TGTGCCAGCAGTTTATATGGGGACGGGAATCAGCCCCAGCATTTT.

This clonotype was recorded at least ten times. The chain has TRBV21-1 and TRBJ1-2; the table names TRBD1, a call not compared with the DNA. TRBV21-1 is deemed a pseudogene. The CDR3 has 14 residues. The CDR3: CASPGTGDDYGYTF. The CDR3 DNA sequence: TGTGCCAGCCCCGGGACAGGGGACGACTATGGCTACACCTTC.

Ten or more counts support this clonotype. This sequence joins TRBV24-1 and TRBJ2-7, with 7 bases matching TRBD1. Losses at the gene ends were 4 bases for V and 0 bases for J; bases not matched to a gene: 8. The CDR3 contains 16 residues. The germline V gene has CDR1 KGHDR and CDR2 SFDVKD. The CDR3 region is CATSDSTGISSYEQYF. CDR3 DNA: TGTGCCACCAGTGACTCGACAGGGATCAGCTCCTACGAGCAGTACTTC.

This clonotype was recorded at least ten times. The chain is built from TRBV5-1 and TRBJ2-3; D might be TRBD1 (6 bases). CDR1 is SGHRS, CDR2 YFSETQ, per germline. The CDR3 is made up of 14 amino acids. Trimming left V 4 bases short and J 1 base short, with 10 bases between. CDR3 nucleotides: TGCGCCAGCAGCCGACAGGAGGGCACAGATACGCAGTATTTT. It encodes CASSRQEGTDTQYF.

This clonotype was detected many times. The CDR3 DNA follows: TGCGCCAGCAGCTTGGAAGGATTCTCTGGGGCCAACGTCCTGACTTTC. Encoded protein: CASSLEGFSGANVLTF. The rearrangement joins TRBV5-1 to TRBJ2-6; no firm D call. The V end was cut by 0 bases, the J end by 0 bases, with 7 bases between. Germline CDR1 is SGHRS and CDR2 is YFSETQ. The CDR3 covers 16 residues.

This clonotype was counted at least ten times. The rearrangement links TRBV29-1 to TRBJ1-1; no definite D call. From germline, CDR1 is SQVTM and CDR2 ANQGSEA. Trimming removed 7 bases at V and 2 bases at J, with 11 bases between. CDR3 length: 12 residues. The CDR3 DNA sequence: TGCAGCGCCGGGTGGGGAAACACTGAAGCTTTCTTT. Translating gives CSAGWGNTEAFF. Full variable domain (outside the CDR3, taken from reference TRBV29-1 and TRBJ1-1): SAVISQKPSRDICQRGTSLTIQCQVDSQVTMMFWYRQQPGQSLTLIATANQGSEATYESGFVIDKFPISRPNLTFSTLTVSNMSPEDSSIYLCSAGWGNTEAFFGQGTRLTVV.

In its sample, this clonotype was seen many times. Since a much larger clone is just one base distant, this may be a read error. This chain uses TRBV20-1 with TRBJ2-4; 8 positions match TRBD2. The CDR3 extends over 12 amino acids. The germline V gene encodes CDR1 DFQATT and CDR2 SNEGSKA (reference sequence). The CDR3 DNA is TGCAGTCCGCTAGCGGGTAAAAAAATTCAGTACTTC. Translation gives CSPLAGKKIQYF.

There are many counts of this clonotype. The V gene is TRBV6-2 or TRBV6-3, the J gene TRBJ1-5; D gene unclear. Trimming pared 3 bases from V and 5 bases from J, leaving 17 bases between. CDR3 length equals 16 residues. CDR1 and CDR2 from the germline V gene are MNHEY and SVGEGT. The DNA of the CDR3 is TGTGCCAGCAGTTATCAGGCCACAGAATGGGATCAGCCCCAGCATTTT. This sequence encodes CASSYQATEWDQPQHF.

This clonotype was observed at least ten times. The V gene is TRBV20-1, the J gene TRBJ2-3, with 10 bases aligning to TRBD2. There are 18 residues in the CDR3. Losses at the gene ends were 0 bases for V and 2 bases for J; bases not matched to a gene: 11. In germline, CDR1 is DFQATT, CDR2 SNEGSKA (reference sequence). The CDR3 bases are TGCAGTGCTAGAGACCCCGGAGGTAGCGGGGGGTCCACAGATACGCAGTATTTT. It specifies CSARDPGGSGGSTDTQYF.

This chain links TRBV3-1 with TRBJ2-3; no firm D call. V was trimmed by 4 bases and J by 5 bases, leaving 7 bases between them. The CDR3 consists of 12 residues. Germline V lookup: CDR1 LGHDT, CDR2 YNNKEL (reference sequence). The CDR3 region has the DNA TGTGCCAGCAGCCGGATGGGAGATACGCAGTATTTT. It yields the protein CASSRMGDTQYF.